Presented here are 17 T cell receptor beta chains from one specimen sequenced in a study of regulatory T cells in long-lasting Graves disease. The time point: newly diagnosed GD, antithyroid drugs for less than 3 months. PBMCs were the source of the RNA used for TCR sequencing. Arm-PCR of CDR3 regions and iRepertoire HTBI primers were the basis on which TCR beta libraries were built. One entry per CDR3 protein results from TCRdb running MiXCR on the multiplex PCR reads. The repertoire has approximately 540,000 distinct CDR3 sequences, approximately 12% of them found once; the top ten carry roughly 8.9%. These data were also filed under a second study, of T cells in Graves' hyperthyroidism and ophthalmopathy.

The sequencing used peripheral blood mononuclear cells (PBMCs), collected at new diagnosis, from a patient treated with antithyroid drugs. These TCRs come from a woman in her 30s with Graves disease.

This clonotype was detected many times. J is TRBJ2-3 and V is TRBV2, with a tentative D call TRBD2 (5 bases). The germline V gene encodes CDR1 SNHLY and CDR2 FYNNEI. The CDR3 runs 15 residues. V lost 6 bases, J lost 1 base, and 14 bases lay in between. The CDR3 here is CASRRTDWGTDTQYF. The CDR3 region has the DNA TGTGCCAGCAGAAGGACTGACTGGGGCACAGATACGCAGTATTTT.

This clonotype was seen repeatedly, ten times or more. V is TRBV20-1 and J is TRBJ2-7, with 9 bases lining up with TRBD1. V shed 1 base and J 3 bases; nucleotides not matched to a gene: 4. The CDR3 runs to 14 residues. In germline, CDR1 is DFQATT, CDR2 SNEGSKA (reference sequence). DNA of the CDR3: TGCAGTGCTAGAGCACAGGGGGCATACTACGAGCAGTACTTC. Its protein product is CSARAQGAYYEQYF.

In its sample, this clonotype was seen a few times. The chain couples TRBV19 to TRBJ1-5, with 9 bases aligning to TRBD1. CDR1 and CDR2 (germline): LNHDA, SQIVND (reference sequence). Trimming removed 4 bases from V and 4 bases from J; junction bases left unmatched: 5. The CDR3 runs 15 residues. The chain's CDR3 is CASSRTGTGNQPQHF. CDR3 nucleotide sequence: TGTGCCAGTAGTAGGACCGGGACAGGGAATCAGCCCCAGCATTTT.

This clonotype was counted at least ten times. The gene calls are TRBV12-3 or TRBV12-4 and TRBJ2-7; TRBD1 agrees at 7 bases. The CDR3 length is 14 residues. The junction had 7 bases not matched to a gene; V was cut back by 5 bases and J by 3 bases. The DNA of the CDR3 is TGTGCCAGCAGTCAACAGGGGACCGACTACGAGCAGTACTTC. Translated: CASSQQGTDYEQYF.

This sequence joins TRBV20-1 and TRBJ2-7, with 10 nucleotides matching TRBD2. The V and J ends lost 7 bases and 0 bases, in that order; junction bases with no gene match: 3. Germline V CDR1 and CDR2: DFQATT, SNEGSKA (reference sequence). The CDR3 runs to 13 residues. The CDR3 DNA reads TGCAGTGTATCTAGCGGGAGCTCCTACGAGCAGTACTTC. Protein product: CSVSSGSSYEQYF.

This clonotype was picked up many times. The V gene is TRBV18, the J gene TRBJ1-2, with 9 positions matching TRBD1. Unmatched junction bases numbered 1, after V lost 5 bases and J lost 6 bases. The length of the CDR3 is 12 residues. The germline V gene has CDR1 KGHSH and CDR2 LQKENI. Here the CDR3 reads CASSGDRDGYTF. The CDR3 region has the DNA TGTGCCAGCTCAGGGGACAGGGATGGCTACACCTTC.

CDR3 nucleotides: TGCAGTGCTAGCCGGGCAGGGCGATCCCTTACCTATGGCTACACCTTC. This encodes CSASRAGRSLTYGYTF. V gene TRBV20-1 combines with J gene TRBJ1-2; D possibly corresponds to TRBD1 (5 bases). Germline CDR1 DFQATT, CDR2 SNEGSKA (reference sequence). The CDR3 covers 16 residues. Trimming pared 3 bases from V and 4 bases from J, leaving 21 bases between.

This clonotype was counted at least ten times. The rearrangement joins TRBV12-3 or TRBV12-4 to TRBJ2-2, with D unclear. With 10 bases removed from V and 6 bases from J, the gap between germline ends came to 21 bases. This CDR3 has 15 residues. The CDR3 spells CAKYPPRTDSGELFF. Here the CDR3 DNA reads TGTGCCAAATACCCCCCCCGGACCGACTCCGGGGAGCTGTTTTTT.

This clonotype was seen many times. The chain uses TRBV10-3 and TRBJ1-1; 9 positions match TRBD1. The V and J ends lost 5 bases and 3 bases, in that order; junction bases with no gene match: 10. Germline V lookup: CDR1 ENHRY, CDR2 SYGVKD. This CDR3 has 16 amino acids. The CDR3 sequence is CAISKRQGEGDTEAFF. The CDR3 bases are TGTGCCATCAGTAAACGACAGGGGGAAGGAGACACTGAAGCTTTCTTT.

This clonotype was observed a handful of times. For the CDR3, the DNA is TGCGCCAGCTCCTTTCGTTCGGGAGATACGCAGTATTTT. It is translated as CASSFRSGDTQYF. V and J are TRBV4-3 and TRBJ2-3; D call uncertain. Germline V gene data show CDR1 as LGHNA and CDR2 as YSLEER. Trimming removed 8 bases from V and 5 bases from J, with 14 bases in between. The CDR3 sequence is 13 residues long.

V and J are TRBV28 and TRBJ1-5; 7 nucleotides match TRBD1. The length of the CDR3 is 13 residues. Germline values: CDR1 MDHEN, CDR2 SYDVKM. V was clipped by 9 bases and J by 6 bases; unmatched bases: 8. CDR3 in amino acids: CASLHHRGQPQHF. The CDR3, as DNA: TGTGCCAGTCTCCACCACAGGGGTCAGCCCCAGCATTTT.

This clonotype showed up many times. J is TRBJ2-7 and V is TRBV30; D is ambiguous. V was pared by 5 bases and J by 5 bases, with 10 bases between. CDR1 GTSNPN and CDR2 SVGIG come from the germline V gene (reference sequence). The CDR3 runs 11 residues. The DNA for the CDR3 is TGTGCCTGGGCACAAGGGAACGAGCAGTACTTC. Protein product: CAWAQGNEQYF.

This clonotype was observed at least ten times. The V and J genes are TRBV12-3 or TRBV12-4 and TRBJ2-1; TRBD2 matches at 8 bases. The CDR3 sequence is 19 residues long. Trimming removed 2 bases from V and 6 bases from J; junction bases left unmatched: 18. The CDR3 sequence: CASSLQAGVGPSGSNEQFF. DNA of the CDR3: TGTGCCAGCAGTTTACAAGCGGGAGTAGGTCCCTCGGGCTCCAATGAGCAGTTCTTC.

The chain has TRBV4-1 and TRBJ2-7; no reliable D call. CDR3 length: 14 amino acids. The germline V gene has CDR1 MGHRA and CDR2 YSYEKL. Trimming removed 4 bases at V and 0 bases at J, with 10 bases between. Here the CDR3 DNA reads TGCGCCAGCAGCCCAGCGAGCCGCTCCTACGAGCAGTACTTC. It translates to CASSPASRSYEQYF.

This clonotype was seen a handful of times. The gene calls are TRBV28 and TRBJ2-7, with D maybe TRBD2 (6 bases). CDR3 length equals 14 residues. Germline lookup yields CDR1 MDHEN and CDR2 SYDVKM. Trimming took 6 bases from V and 5 from J, leaving 17 bases between them. CDR3 in amino acids: CASSHPSEDDEQYF. In DNA form, the CDR3 reads TGTGCCAGCAGCCACCCTAGCGAAGACGACGAGCAGTACTTC.

There are a few counts of this clonotype. The chain is built from TRBV2 and TRBJ2-4, with TRBD2 identical over 7 bases. The length of the CDR3 is 16 residues. Germline V lookup: CDR1 SNHLY, CDR2 FYNNEI. V lost 2 bases and J lost 0; bases outside the gene matches: 4. CDR3 region: CASSEWGGIAKNIQYF. The CDR3 bases are TGTGCCAGCAGTGAATGGGGGGGAATAGCCAAAAACATTCAGTACTTC.

This clonotype was counted many times. J is TRBJ2-1 and V is TRBV20-1; the D is unclear. Between the trimmed V and J ends, which lost 3 bases and 2 bases, there was a span of 11 bases. The CDR3 totals 14 residues. The V gene's germline CDR1 is DFQATT and CDR2 SNEGSKA (reference sequence). The CDR3, as DNA: TGCAGTGCTAGCCCTATGTTTGCCTACAATGAGCAGTTCTTC. Translating gives CSASPMFAYNEQFF.